This T cell receptor (beta chain) was documented in a study of spatial heterogeneity in lung cancer. This clonotype came up many times. Its antigen is still unknown. This CDR3 is built from 12 residues. With 6 bases clipped from V and 7 bases from J, the junction kept 2 bases outside the gene matches. Germline CDR1 reads MNHEY; CDR2 reads SVGAGI. Study observations and caveats: The estimate shows that only about 7% of tumor T cells were covered for alpha and approximately 13% for beta chains. Counts for ubiquitous and regional expanded TCRs went along with ubiquitous and regional nonsynonymous mutations, respectively. How many expanded intratumoral alpha and beta TCRs were present tracked the tumor mutation count, which was a count of nonsynonymous mutations.

Time point described: sample taken at primary tumor resection. From tumor, nontumor lung or frozen PBMC, whole RNA was taken unsorted for sequencing. TCRdb called the 5' RACE reads again in MiXCR, with one record for every CDR3 protein. In the table there are tens of thousands of distinct CDR3 sequences, roughly 6.7% of which are singletons. This sequence joins TRBV6-5 and TRBJ1-5, with TRBD1 matching over 8 bases. This receptor was identified in a male donor with early-stage non-small cell lung cancer. The sample in question was lung tumor tissue, obtained at surgery. The CDR3 coding sequence is TGTGCCAGCAGACAGGGGGGCCAGCCCCAGCATTTT. Encoded protein: CASRQGGQPQHF.